Listed below are T cell receptor beta chains from one sample, sequenced in a study of T cell repertoires in cytomegalovirus infection. Each CDR3 protein is one row after TCRdb ran MiXCR on the reads. Altogether about 600,000 distinct CDR3 sequences are present, roughly 26% being singletons, with the ten largest covering 7% to 9%. Sequencing used CD8+ T cells from PBMCs. Every receptor here comes from a human donor in good health (CMV status not recorded). Some clones in this sample may be carry-over from other donors' samples. Each CDR3 is given with its conserved first and last residue. D genes are given only for firm matches. Not all rows give a size; the values are once, few, many and, for expanded clones, a class.

D gene | clone size | J gene | V gene | CDR3 protein | CDR3 DNA
TRBD1 | . | TRBJ1-2 | TRBV2 | CASDGTGGFYGYTF | TGTGCCAGCGACGGGACAGGGGGCTTCTATGGCTACACCTTC
. | many | TRBJ2-1 | TRBV7-9 | CASSLAGFGSSYNEQFF | TGTGCCAGCAGCTTAGCCGGCTTTGGGAGCTCCTACAATGAGCAGTTCTTC
. | few | TRBJ2-5 | TRBV4-3 | CASSQEDRPRETQYF | TGCGCCAGCAGCCAAGAAGACAGGCCCCGGGAGACCCAGTACTTC
. | few | TRBJ2-2 | TRBV6-5 | CASSYSTQGWVTGELFF | TGTGCCAGCAGTTACTCTACCCAGGGGTGGGTCACCGGGGAGCTGTTTTTT
TRBD1 | many | TRBJ1-1 | TRBV7-9 | CASRPGQSYTEAFF | TGTGCCAGCAGACCGGGACAGAGCTACACTGAAGCTTTCTTT
TRBD2 | . | TRBJ2-3 | TRBV29-1 | CSVHDPRLAGDTDTQYF | TGCAGCGTTCACGACCCTCGACTAGCGGGGGACACAGATACGCAGTATTTT
. | few | TRBJ2-3 | TRBV7-8 | CASSPRLGIRSTDTQYF | TGTGCCAGCAGCCCCCGCCTGGGAATCAGAAGCACAGATACGCAGTATTTT
. | . | TRBJ1-1 | TRBV15 | CATSGRNTEAFF | TGTGCCACCAGCGGGCGTAACACTGAAGCTTTCTTT
. | . | TRBJ2-3 | TRBV4-1 | CASSQGPSDTQYF | TGCGCCAGCAGCCAAGGACCATCAGATACGCAGTATTTT
. | . | TRBJ1-3 | TRBV29-1 | CSVYQDTIYF | TGCAGCGTTTACCAGGACACCATATATTTT